This T cell receptor (beta chain) comes out of a study of CD8 T cells in Susac syndrome. Overall study context: At the time their blood was drawn, patients with Susac syndrome were either therapy-naive, on corticosteroids (with some of them also receiving intravenous immunoglobulin), or on intravenous immunoglobulin alone.

Negative isolation was applied to CD8+ and CD4+ T cells, and FACS enrichment was applied to TEMRA cells. Whole-study findings and limits: TCR sequencing and HLA analysis covered a relatively small number of individuals.

For this clonotype: The antigen is not known.

J lost 6 bases, V lost 6 bases, and 5 bases had no gene match. The CDR3 sequence is 13 residues long. CDR1 is LGHNT and CDR2 is FRNRAP in the germline V gene. The RNA, roughly 0.5 to 1 ug, was put through reverse transcription using random hexamers. A multiplex approach, immunoSEQ multiplex PCR, amplified TCR beta CDR3 across 54 Vbeta and 13 Jbeta. TCRdb independently ran MiXCR on the immunoSEQ multiplex PCR reads; one entry per CDR3 protein. Found here are 200,000 or so distinct CDR3 sequences, 95% of them singletons; the top ten hold 0.09% to 0.1%. Sequencing used CD4+ T cells from PBMCs. The chain carries TRBV12-5 and TRBJ2-7; TRBD2 aligns across 10 bases. This TCR was recovered from a human donor with Susac syndrome. CDR3 coding DNA: TGTGCTAGTGGCCACGGACTAGCGGTCGAGCAGTACTTC. Its translation is CASGHGLAVEQYF.